What follows are 27 T cell receptor beta chains derived from one specimen sequenced in a study of blood T cell repertoires in COVID-19. Here immunoSEQ multiplex PCR was the method, and the copy in TCRdb shows in-frame clones only, minus some. The profile shows about 140,000 clones, roughly four fifths of them singletons. Sequenced: PBMCs or T cells enriched from blood (not recorded which). The receptor source for this set is a woman aged 50 to 60 with acute COVID-19.

The chain joins TRBV19 to TRBJ1-2, with TRBD1 identical over 8 bases. J gave up 4 bases and V 6 bases, and 10 bases lay outside the gene matches. Germline V gene sequence: CDR1 LNHDA, CDR2 SQIVND (reference sequence). The CDR3 length is 15 residues. The CDR3 nucleotides read TGTGCCAGTAGGGACGGACAGGGCCCCTTCTATGGCTACACCTTC. This translates into CASRDGQGPFYGYTF.

This clone was counted between two and nine times. V gene TRBV10-3 combines with J gene TRBJ1-1; 7 positions agree with TRBD1. Germline V gives CDR1 ENHRY, CDR2 SYGVKD. The length of the CDR3 is 14 residues. V shed 6 bases and J 1 base; nucleotides not matched to a gene: 5. The CDR3 DNA reads TGTGCCATCAGCAAACAGGGGCAGAACACTGAAGCTTTCTTT. The encoded protein is CAISKQGQNTEAFF.

V usage is TRBV30 and J usage is TRBJ1-1; D is possibly TRBD1 (5 bases). V was shortened by 5 bases and J by 5 bases, with 21 bases between the two germline ends. Germline lookup yields CDR1 GTSNPN and CDR2 SVGIG (reference sequence). The CDR3 has 15 amino acids. The CDR3, as DNA: TGTGCCTGGGGCCGTGGGGAGGGGCGATCTACTGAAGCTTTCTTT. This sequence encodes CAWGRGEGRSTEAFF.

V usage is TRBV2 and J usage is TRBJ1-4; no definite D call. V was clipped by 2 bases and J by 0 bases, with 7 bases between them. Germline CDR1 SNHLY, CDR2 FYNNEI. There are 15 residues in the CDR3. CDR3 bases: TGTGCCAGCAGTGAAAACAGTGCAACTAATGAAAAACTGTTTTTT. Translation gives CASSENSATNEKLFF.

The chain employs TRBV2 and TRBJ2-7; no reliable D call. This CDR3 region has 11 residues. Germline loops: CDR1 SNHLY, CDR2 FYNNEI. The V end lost 5 bases, the J end lost 5 bases, and 7 bases lay between the germline ends. CDR3 amino acids: CASSPQDEQYF. The CDR3 DNA is TGTGCCAGCAGTCCCCAGGACGAGCAGTACTTC.

This chain uses TRBV24-1 with TRBJ1-2; D is uncertain. Germline CDR1 and CDR2: KGHDR and SFDVKD. V was cut by 4 bases and J by 4 bases, with 15 bases left in between. The CDR3 loop spans 15 amino acids. The CDR3 coding sequence is TGTGCCACCAGTGACTCGGACGGGAGGGTCTATGGCTACACCTTC. Its protein is CATSDSDGRVYGYTF.

This chain links TRBV7-9 with TRBJ1-2; tentatively, D is TRBD1 (5 bases). Between the trimmed V and J ends, which lost 1 base and 8 bases, there was a span of 11 bases. Germline V gene sequence: CDR1 SEHNR, CDR2 FQNEAQ (reference sequence). This CDR3 is built from 13 residues. This chain's CDR3 is CASSLVQEGGYTF. The CDR3 nucleotides read TGTGCCAGCAGCTTAGTACAGGAAGGGGGCTACACCTTC. Supplemented by reference TRBV7-9 and TRBJ1-2, the full variable domain reads DTGVSQNPRHKITKRGQNVTFRCDPISEHNRLYWYRQTLGQGPEFLTYFQNEAQLEKSRLLSDRFSAERPKGSFSTLEIQRTEQGDSAMYLCASSLVQEGGYTFGSGTRLTVV.

V is TRBV2 and J is TRBJ2-1; TRBD2 might be the D (6 bases). Trimming left V 4 bases short and J 0 bases short, with 10 bases between. The CDR3 contains 15 residues. Germline CDR1 and CDR2: SNHLY and FYNNEI. DNA of the CDR3: TGTGCCAGCAGTGGGGACTCTGACTCCTACAATGAGCAGTTCTTC. It specifies CASSGDSDSYNEQFF.

The chain uses TRBV5-4 and TRBJ2-6, with D possibly being TRBD2 (6 bases). Germline CDR1 reads SGHNT; CDR2 reads YYREEE (reference sequence). The CDR3 runs 17 residues. Trimming removed 4 bases from V and 0 bases from J, with 14 bases in between. The CDR3 region is CASSPGGRFSGANVLTF. CDR3 sequence (DNA): TGTGCCAGCAGCCCCGGGGGACGGTTCTCTGGGGCCAACGTCCTGACTTTC.

The J gene is TRBJ2-2, the V gene TRBV27; 10 bases fit TRBD2. The V gene's germline CDR1 is MNHEY and CDR2 SMNVEV (reference sequence). CDR3 length: 17 amino acids. J lost 6 bases, V lost 1 base, and 8 bases had no gene match. As DNA, the CDR3 is TGTGCCAGCAGTTTATTTAAGCGGGAGGGCCCTCCCGGGGAGCTGTTTTTT. Translating it yields CASSLFKREGPPGELFF.

In this sample, this clone turned up a few times. The chain couples TRBV29-1 to TRBJ1-1; weak D call: TRBD1 (5 bases). The CDR3 is 12 amino acids. Trimming shortened V by 6 bases and J by 0 bases, and 8 bases separated the two germline ends. CDR1 and CDR2 (germline): SQVTM, ANQGSEA. CDR3 DNA sequence: TGCAGCGTCCGACAGTTGAACACTGAAGCTTTCTTT. It translates to CSVRQLNTEAFF. The full variable domain, with the rest looked up from reference TRBV29-1 and TRBJ1-1, is SAVISQKPSRDICQRGTSLTIQCQVDSQVTMMFWYRQQPGQSLTLIATANQGSEATYESGFVIDKFPISRPNLTFSTLTVSNMSPEDSSIYLCSVRQLNTEAFFGQGTRLTVV.

J is TRBJ2-7 and V is TRBV7-2; the match to TRBD1 covers 8 bases. Germline values: CDR1 SGHTA, CDR2 FQGNSA. V shed 3 bases, J shed 4 bases, and the junction held 5 bases outside the gene matches. CDR3 length: 14 amino acids. The CDR3 region has the DNA TGTGCCAGCAGCTTTTCACAGGGGGAATACGAGCAGTACTTC. Its translation: CASSFSQGEYEQYF.

The rearrangement links TRBV11-2 to TRBJ2-5; D possibly corresponds to TRBD2 (7 bases). Germline V gene lookup returns CDR1 SGHAT and CDR2 FQNNGV. The CDR3 extends over 15 amino acids. The germline V and J ends were trimmed by 4 bases and 2 bases, with 14 bases remaining between them. Written as DNA, the CDR3 is TGTGCCAGCAGCTCCCCGAGGGGGGGACAAGAGACCCAGTACTTC. Amino acid sequence: CASSSPRGGQETQYF. Based on the CDR3 plus reference TRBV11-2 and TRBJ2-5, the full variable domain is EAGVAQSPRYKIIEKRQSVAFWCNPISGHATLYWYQQILGQGPKLLIQFQNNGVVDDSQLPKDRFSAERLKGVDSTLKIQPAKLEDSAVYLCASSSPRGGQETQYFGPGTRLLVL.

This clone was seen repeatedly, ten times or more. CDR3 coding DNA: TGTGCCACCAGCAGAGATCTGTTTGAGACTAGCGGGAACAATGAGCAGTTCTTC. Residues: CATSRDLFETSGNNEQFF. J is TRBJ2-1 and V is TRBV15; 11 nucleotides align to TRBD2. The CDR3 loop spans 18 amino acids. The germline gives CDR1 LNHNV, CDR2 YYDKDF (reference sequence). V trimming: 0 bases; J trimming: 5 bases; junction bases outside the gene matches: 9.

This rearrangement joins TRBV27 to TRBJ2-5, with 15 bases aligning to TRBD2. The junction had 9 bases not matched to a gene; V was cut back by 6 bases and J by 7 bases. The CDR3 length is 16 residues. Germline lookup yields CDR1 MNHEY and CDR2 SMNVEV (reference sequence). The CDR3 DNA sequence: TGTGCCAGCAGGGGACTAGCGGGAGGACTTTCGGGGACCCAGTACTTC. Translation gives CASRGLAGGLSGTQYF.

The rearrangement uses TRBV6-1 and TRBJ1-2; D is ambiguous. Per germline, CDR1 MNHNS and CDR2 SASEGT. The CDR3 consists of 13 residues. Trimming took 0 bases from V and 8 from J, leaving 10 bases between them. In DNA, the CDR3 is TGTGCCAGCAGTGAAGCCCAGGATTTGGGCTACACCTTC. Protein: CASSEAQDLGYTF.

This rearrangement joins TRBV21-1 to TRBJ2-1; TRBD1 reflects the table's D call only, with no check against the DNA. TRBV21-1 is a pseudogene locus. This CDR3 is 16 amino acids long. The CDR3 region has the DNA TGTGCCAGCAGCGATCTTCCGGGACAGGGTAGCAATGAGCAGTTCTTC. It encodes CASSDLPGQGSNEQFF.

The CDR3 DNA reads TGCGCCAGCAGCTGGACAGGGGATAGCACAGATACGCAGTATTTT. Amino acid sequence: CASSWTGDSTDTQYF. The rearrangement uses TRBV5-1 and TRBJ2-3, with 9 bases aligning to TRBD1. Germline V gene sequence: CDR1 SGHRS, CDR2 YFSETQ. The junction had 2 bases not matched to a gene; V was cut back by 3 bases and J by 0 bases. The CDR3 totals 15 residues.

Only a few counts were recorded for this clone. This chain links TRBV5-6 with TRBJ2-5, with 13 bases identical to TRBD2. Germline-derived CDR1 and CDR2 are SGHDT and YYEEEE. This CDR3 is 15 amino acids long. V dropped 2 bases and J dropped 5; count of bases not matched to a gene: 3. The CDR3 is CASSLRLAGGETQYF. CDR3 bases: TGTGCCAGCAGCTTACGACTAGCGGGAGGTGAGACCCAGTACTTC.

This clone was observed a handful of times. This chain connects TRBV29-1 to TRBJ1-2, with TRBD1 matching over 8 bases. This CDR3 is 14 amino acids long. V lost 4 bases to trimming and J lost 2 bases; unmatched junction nucleotides: 6. Germline CDR1 and CDR2: SQVTM and ANQGSEA. The CDR3 coding sequence is TGCAGCGTTGCCCCCAGGGGGCACAACTATGGCTACACCTTC. It yields the protein CSVAPRGHNYGYTF.

The chain links TRBV9 to TRBJ2-2, with 8 bases lining up with TRBD2. From germline, CDR1 is SGDLS and CDR2 YYNGEE. The V and J ends lost 1 base and 4 bases, in that order; junction bases with no gene match: 3. The CDR3 has 15 amino acids. The CDR3 is CASSVQAGVTGELFF. The CDR3 DNA is TGTGCCAGCAGCGTACAAGCGGGAGTCACCGGGGAGCTGTTTTTT.

V and J are TRBV20-1 and TRBJ1-1, with D unresolved. The CDR3 is 11 residues long. The germline CDR1 and CDR2 sequences are DFQATT and SNEGSKA (reference sequence). Trimming removed 5 bases from V and 3 bases from J, with 7 bases in between. The CDR3 DNA sequence: TGCAGTGCTTGGTCAGACACTGAAGCTTTCTTT. Amino acids: CSAWSDTEAFF.

The gene calls are TRBV7-2 and TRBJ1-2, with D uncertain. Germline lookup yields CDR1 SGHTA and CDR2 FQGNSA. The CDR3 loop spans 14 amino acids. V was clipped by 3 bases and J by 0 bases, with 8 bases between them. The CDR3 spells CASSFQTSNYGYTF. The CDR3 DNA sequence: TGTGCCAGCAGCTTCCAGACTTCTAACTATGGCTACACCTTC.

The genes are TRBV4-3 and TRBJ2-2; the match to TRBD2 covers 12 bases. The V segment lost 0 bases and the J segment 6 bases; nucleotides outside the gene matches: 11. The germline CDR1 and CDR2 sequences are LGHNA and YSLEER. This CDR3 region has 19 residues. CDR3 coding DNA: TGCGCCAGCAGCCAAGAACCACTAGCGGGAGGAAACCTGGCCGGGGAGCTGTTTTTT. Residues: CASSQEPLAGGNLAGELFF.

The chain employs TRBV5-4 and TRBJ1-2; 10 bases agree with TRBD1. CDR1 is SGHNT and CDR2 is YYREEE in the germline V gene (reference sequence). The V and J ends lost 0 bases and 8 bases, in that order; junction bases with no gene match: 7. CDR3 length: 15 amino acids. CDR3 region: CASSLVGDRGAGYTF. In nucleotides, the CDR3 is TGTGCCAGCAGCTTGGTAGGGGACAGGGGAGCCGGCTACACCTTC.

The chain uses TRBV19 and TRBJ1-5, with D perhaps matching TRBD1 (6 bases). Germline CDR1 and CDR2: LNHDA and SQIVND (reference sequence). Deletions cut 5 bases from V and 2 bases from J, with 19 bases between. This CDR3 contains 17 residues. The CDR3, as DNA: TGTGCCAGTAGTCCCGGGACACAGAGCGGAGGCAATCAGCCCCAGCATTTT. Protein product: CASSPGTQSGGNQPQHF.

The rearrangement links TRBV11-3 to TRBJ2-1; 9 bases align to TRBD2. The CDR3 loop spans 15 amino acids. Germline V gives CDR1 SGHNT, CDR2 YENEEA. The V segment lost 3 bases and the J segment 0 bases; nucleotides outside the gene matches: 0. In DNA form, the CDR3 reads TGTGCCAGCAGCTTTAGCGGGAGCTCCTACAATGAGCAGTTCTTC. Translated, it gives CASSFSGSSYNEQFF.